These 21 T cell receptor beta chains were all obtained from the same sample, sequenced in a study of PD-1 blockade in classical Hodgkin lymphoma. Here immunoSEQ multiplex PCR was the method, and the copy in TCRdb shows in-frame clones only, minus some. The data contain approximately 6,000 clones, about 86% of them singletons. Every single patient, without exception, relapsed after autologous stem cell transplantation, and brentuximab vedotin exposure varied. The sequences come from peripheral blood mononuclear cells (PBMCs), collected before the second cycle of nivolumab. Receptors originate from a human donor with classical Hodgkin lymphoma.

The gene calls are TRBV6-6 and TRBJ2-5, with D possibly matching TRBD2 (5 bases). Germline-derived CDR1 and CDR2 are MNHNY and SVGAGI (reference sequence). The CDR3 spans 14 residues. V dropped 0 bases and J dropped 1 base, with 6 bases sitting between them. Written as DNA, the CDR3 is TGTGCCAGCAGTTACTCAGCGGTCCAAGAGACCCAGTACTTC. This codes for CASSYSAVQETQYF.

The rearrangement uses TRBV30 and TRBJ2-7, with 7 bases that match TRBD1. The length of the CDR3 is 14 residues. Germline V CDR1 and CDR2: GTSNPN, SVGIG (reference sequence). J lost 4 bases, V lost 1 base, and 7 bases had no gene match. The CDR3 sequence: CAWSGKGTAYEQYV. CDR3 nucleotides: TGTGCCTGGAGTGGAAAAGGGACAGCTTACGAGCAGTACGTC.

The chain has TRBV6-1 and TRBJ2-7; unclear D gene. Trimming cost V 2 bases and J 2 bases, with 4 bases left between them. This CDR3 spans 12 amino acids. Germline CDR1 and CDR2: MNHNS and SASEGT. The CDR3 region is CASSEQAYEQYV. CDR3 sequence (DNA): TGTGCCAGCAGTGAACAGGCCTACGAGCAGTACGTC.

This clone was seen a few times. The chain recombines TRBV19 with TRBJ2-1, with D unclear. The ends were cut back, 5 bases at V and 4 bases at J, with 18 bases in the middle. Germline CDR1 LNHDA, CDR2 SQIVND (reference sequence). The CDR3 runs 16 residues. The CDR3 DNA reads TGTGCCAGTAGTGAGTATCAGACGGGTGGATACAATGAGCAGTTCTTC. The encoded protein is CASSEYQTGGYNEQFF.

The CDR3 sequence is CASSPTNPVSGNTIYF. The DNA of the CDR3 is TGTGCCAGCTCACCCACAAATCCCGTTTCTGGAAACACCATATATTTT. This rearrangement joins TRBV18 to TRBJ1-3; D not resolved. V gave up 3 bases and J gave up 1 base, with 13 bases separating them. This CDR3 spans 16 amino acids. Germline loops: CDR1 KGHSH, CDR2 LQKENI.

The gene calls are TRBV19 and TRBJ1-2; D is unresolved. V was clipped by 3 bases and J by 3 bases, with 8 bases between them. Germline loops: CDR1 LNHDA, CDR2 SQIVND (reference sequence). The CDR3 is 13 residues long. The CDR3 here is CASSILQHYGYTF. The CDR3 DNA reads TGTGCCAGTAGTATTTTACAGCACTATGGCTACACCTTC.

This clone showed up just once. The V call is TRBV6-1, the J call TRBJ1-2; D is unresolved. The V gene's germline CDR1 is MNHNS and CDR2 SASEGT. This CDR3 is 13 amino acids long. The ends were cut back, 3 bases at V and 1 base at J, with 6 bases in the middle. CDR3 DNA sequence: TGTGCCAGCAGTGATCTATTTAACTATGGCTACACCTTC. It is translated as CASSDLFNYGYTF.

The DNA of the CDR3 is TGCAGCGTTGAAGGCCGGTTAAGGAGGAACACTGAAGCTTTCTTT. It encodes CSVEGRLRRNTEAFF. This chain joins TRBV29-1 and TRBJ1-1; D unclear. The CDR3 is made up of 15 amino acids. CDR1 is SQVTM, CDR2 ANQGSEA, per germline. Trimming left V 1 base short and J 1 base short, with 13 bases between.

The chain combines TRBV18 with TRBJ2-5; D not certain. The V end lost 5 bases, the J end lost 2 bases, and 15 bases lay between the germline ends. From germline, CDR1 is KGHSH and CDR2 LQKENI. This CDR3 comprises 15 residues. The CDR3 here is CASSSFKLLQETQYF. The CDR3 coding sequence is TGTGCCAGCTCATCCTTTAAGCTGTTACAAGAGACCCAGTACTTC.

The genes are TRBV2 and TRBJ2-2; the D is unclear. CDR1 is SNHLY and CDR2 is FYNNEI in the germline V gene. Trimming removed 8 bases at V and 1 base at J, with 2 bases between. The CDR3 consists of 11 residues. CDR3 DNA: TGTGCCAGCTTGAACACCGGGGAGCTGTTTTTT. It is translated as CASLNTGELFF.

This clone was detected only a few times. The rearrangement uses TRBV10-3 and TRBJ2-2; TRBD2 matches 7 bases. This CDR3 contains 14 residues. The V and J ends lost 8 bases and 0 bases, in that order; junction bases with no gene match: 3. Germline CDR1 ENHRY, CDR2 SYGVKD. The CDR3 DNA is TGTGCCATCGAGGCGGGAGCGAACACCGGGGAGCTGTTTTTT. This encodes CAIEAGANTGELFF.

This sequence joins TRBV18 and TRBJ1-4; TRBD1 might be the D (5 bases). V lost 3 bases, J lost 11 bases, and 22 bases lay in between. The CDR3 is made up of 16 amino acids. CDR1 and CDR2 from the germline V gene are KGHSH and LQKENI. CDR3 region: CASSPRPGPGSLKLFF. CDR3 sequence (DNA): TGTGCCAGCTCACCCAGGCCAGGGCCGGGGTCGTTGAAACTGTTTTTT.

The chain uses TRBV10-3 and TRBJ2-7; 7 bases align to TRBD1. After removal of 11 bases from V and 4 bases from J, the junction contained 11 bases not matched to a gene. This CDR3 comprises 13 residues. Germline V gives CDR1 ENHRY, CDR2 SYGVKD. The CDR3 DNA reads TGTGCCTCAAGGGGGCAGGGAAGTTACGAGCAGTACGTC. Its translation: CASRGQGSYEQYV.

V is TRBV6-5 and J is TRBJ1-6, with a weak D call TRBD1 (6 bases). Per the germline V gene, CDR1 is MNHEY and CDR2 is SVGAGI. The CDR3 is 14 amino acids. The V and J ends lost 5 bases and 10 bases respectively, with 15 bases between them. The CDR3 protein is CASSRTGTRSPLHF. For the CDR3, the DNA is TGTGCCAGCAGTCGTACAGGGACTAGGTCACCCCTCCACTTT.

The J gene is TRBJ2-4, the V gene TRBV9; 7 nucleotides agree with TRBD1. With V trimmed by 0 bases and J by 6 bases, 6 bases remained unmatched. The CDR3 is 15 residues long. Per germline, CDR1 SGDLS and CDR2 YYNGEE. DNA for the CDR3: TGTGCCAGCAGCGTAGAGGGGGCCTGGGGAAACATTCAGTACTTC. Translating gives CASSVEGAWGNIQYF.

Sample share makes this clone large. CDR3 residues: CATSRDRAGGGYGYTF. In DNA form, the CDR3 reads TGTGCCACCAGCAGAGATCGTGCAGGGGGCGGGTATGGCTACACCTTC. V usage is TRBV15 and J usage is TRBJ1-2, with 8 bases identical to TRBD1. Trimming cost V 0 bases and J 5 bases; bases outside gene matches: 8. Looked up from germline, CDR1 is LNHNV and CDR2 is YYDKDF (reference sequence). The CDR3 consists of 16 residues.

The V and J genes are TRBV5-1 and TRBJ2-5, with a possible D match to TRBD1 (5 bases). Germline CDR1 reads SGHRS; CDR2 reads YFSETQ. Trimming cost V 2 bases and J 3 bases, with 17 bases left between them. The CDR3 contains 16 residues. The CDR3 DNA sequence: TGCGCCAGCAGCTTAGGTCGTGACAGTTCTAAAGAGACCCAGTACTTC. This sequence encodes CASSLGRDSSKETQYF.

The rearrangement joins TRBV25-1 to TRBJ1-5, with D hard to call. The CDR3 loop spans 14 amino acids. Trimming cost V 3 bases and J 3 bases, with 9 bases left between them. Germline CDR1 MGHDK, CDR2 SYGVNS. The CDR3 sequence: CASSDEGFNQPQHF. The CDR3, as DNA: TGTGCCAGCAGTGATGAAGGGTTCAATCAGCCCCAGCATTTT.

The chain joins TRBV6-1 to TRBJ1-3; D uncertain. Trimming stripped 6 bases from V and 0 bases from J, with 9 bases between. Germline CDR1 reads MNHNS; CDR2 reads SASEGT. The length of the CDR3 is 14 residues. The CDR3 nucleotides are TGTGCCAGCAGGCTGCTAGGCTCTGGAAACACCATATATTTT. It encodes CASRLLGSGNTIYF.

This chain links TRBV5-1 with TRBJ2-4, with D tentatively TRBD1 or TRBD2 (6 bases each). V was clipped by 0 bases and J by 7 bases, with 14 bases between them. The CDR3 loop spans 15 amino acids. The germline V gene has CDR1 SGHRS and CDR2 YFSETQ. The CDR3 region is CASSLVGGAGNIQYF. In DNA form, the CDR3 reads TGCGCCAGCAGCTTGGTGGGGGGCGCGGGGAACATTCAGTACTTC.

This clone was seen only a few times. V usage is TRBV25-1 and J usage is TRBJ2-3; unclear D gene. V dropped 3 bases and J dropped 2 bases, with 15 bases sitting between them. This CDR3 comprises 16 residues. CDR1 and CDR2 from the germline V gene are MGHDK and SYGVNS. CDR3 DNA: TGTGCCAGCAGTGAGGGTCGAGGAACCACCACAGATACGCAGTATTTT. It translates to CASSEGRGTTTDTQYF. Combining the CDR3 with reference TRBV25-1 and TRBJ2-3 gives the whole variable domain EADIYQTPRYLVIGTGKKITLECSQTMGHDKMYWYQQDPGMELHLIHYSYGVNSTEKGDLSSESTVSRIRTEHFPLTLESARPSHTSQYLCASSEGRGTTTDTQYFGPGTRLTVL.